Listed below are T cell receptor beta chains from one sample, sequenced in a study of blood T cell repertoires in COVID-19. Data came from immunoSEQ multiplex PCR; TCRdb stores just in-frame clones and leaves some out. The sample lists around 160,000 clones, 85% to 90% occurring once. What was sequenced was peripheral blood. Source of these receptors: a woman aged 70-85 years with COVID-19, enrolled during active disease. CDR3s include the opening cysteine and the closing phenylalanine or tryptophan. A D gene is named only where the DNA matches it firmly. Part of the rows lack a size; the others show once, few, many or a class for expanded clones.

>TRBJ2-1|TRBD2|TRBV3-1/TRBV3-2|.
CASSPGLAENYNEQFF
TGTGCCAGCAGCCCGGGACTAGCGGAAAACTACAATGAGCAGTTCTTC
>TRBJ1-1|TRBD1|TRBV30|.
CAWSVTTGGTEAFF
TGTGCCTGGAGTGTAACGACAGGGGGCACTGAAGCTTTCTTT
>TRBJ1-1|TRBD1|TRBV6-1|.
CASSEALDRATFF
TGTGCCAGCAGTGAAGCGCTGGACAGGGCCACTTTCTTT
>TRBJ2-1|TRBD2|TRBV11-2|.
CASSELAGSYNEQFF
TGTGCCAGCAGCGAACTAGCGGGGTCCTACAATGAGCAGTTCTTC
>TRBJ2-1|TRBD1|TRBV30|.
CASNPPEGASNEQFF
TGTGCCTCAAACCCCCCCGAGGGGGCGTCAAATGAGCAGTTCTTC
>TRBJ1-2|TRBD1|TRBV28|once
CASGRTGLNYGYTF
TGTGCCAGCGGCAGGACAGGGCTTAACTATGGCTACACCTTC
>TRBJ2-5|TRBD1|TRBV5-8|once
CASYSRRGHETQYF
TGTGCCAGCTACTCACGCAGGGGGCATGAGACCCAGTACTTC
>TRBJ1-1|.|TRBV5-1|.
CASSPGPRAEAFF
TGCGCCAGCAGCCCTGGGCCCAGAGCTGAAGCTTTCTTT
>TRBJ1-4|.|TRBV28|.
CASRAPRSNEKLFF
TGTGCCAGCAGAGCCCCGCGCTCTAATGAAAAACTGTTTTTT
>TRBJ1-6|.|TRBV6-6|.
CASTDRQAANSPLHF
TGTGCCAGCACCGACAGGCAGGCCGCTAATTCACCCCTCCACTTT